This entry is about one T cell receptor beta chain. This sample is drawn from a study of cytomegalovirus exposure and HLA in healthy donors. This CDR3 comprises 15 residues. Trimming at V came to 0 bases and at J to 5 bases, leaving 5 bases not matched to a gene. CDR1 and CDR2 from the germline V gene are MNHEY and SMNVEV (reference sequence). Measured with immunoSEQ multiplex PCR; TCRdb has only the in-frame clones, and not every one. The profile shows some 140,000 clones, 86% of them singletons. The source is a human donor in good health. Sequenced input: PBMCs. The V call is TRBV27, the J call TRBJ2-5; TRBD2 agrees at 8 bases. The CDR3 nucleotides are TGTGCCAGCAGTTTATCGGGACTAGTCGGGGAGACCCAGTACTTC. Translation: CASSLSGLVGETQYF.